These 27 T cell receptor beta chains were sequenced from one sample in a study of spatial heterogeneity in lung cancer. Findings and limits, study-wide: Tumors with more nonsynonymous mutations had more expanded intratumoral alpha and beta TCRs.

TCRdb re-called the 5' RACE reads through MiXCR, storing one row per CDR3 protein. The data contain a few thousand distinct CDR3 sequences, 8.4% of them singletons. Antigens for these TCRs are unknown. Time point: sample taken at primary tumor resection. The sample was lung tumor tissue, taken at surgery. Every receptor here comes from a female donor with early-stage non-small cell lung cancer.

This clonotype was counted a few times. The CDR3 DNA follows: TGTGCCAGCAGGACAGGGGACGAGTTCGGCTACACCTTC. It encodes CASRTGDEFGYTF. The chain links TRBV28 to TRBJ1-2; 8 nucleotides match TRBD1. The J segment lost 8 bases and the V segment lost 6 bases, leaving 8 bases of the junction unmatched. The CDR3 spans 13 residues. The V gene's germline CDR1 is MDHEN and CDR2 SYDVKM.

This clonotype was seen a few times. CDR3 residues: CASSLGRSSDTQYF. The CDR3 nucleotides read TGTGCCAGCAGCTTAGGAAGGTCGTCAGATACGCAGTATTTT. The rearrangement uses TRBV7-9 and TRBJ2-3; D is uncertain. Germline V gives CDR1 SEHNR, CDR2 FQNEAQ (reference sequence). CDR3 length equals 14 residues. Trimming took off 1 base at V and 4 bases at J, with 9 bases between the two ends.

This clonotype was counted a single time. This rearrangement joins TRBV7-2 to TRBJ2-3; 7 nucleotides line up with TRBD2. Germline trimming cut 3 bases from V and 5 bases from J; bases unmatched to any gene: 5. The CDR3 covers 14 residues. Germline V gives CDR1 SGHTA, CDR2 FQGNSA. Written as DNA, the CDR3 is TGTGCCAGCAGCTTGGGCGGGAGTAGAGATACGCAGTATTTT. This translates into CASSLGGSRDTQYF.

This clonotype is deemed medium-sized. This rearrangement joins TRBV7-6 to TRBJ2-5; D is perhaps TRBD2 (7 bases). Germline V gives CDR1 SGHVS, CDR2 FNYEAQ. CDR3 length: 15 amino acids. The V and J ends lost 1 base and 4 bases respectively, with 13 bases between them. This chain's CDR3 is CASSLVGGALETQYF. The CDR3, as DNA: TGTGCCAGCAGCTTAGTAGGGGGGGCCTTAGAGACCCAGTACTTC. Looking up the rest from reference TRBV7-6 and TRBJ2-5 gives the full variable domain: GAGVSQSPRYKVTKRGQDVALRCDPISGHVSLYWYRQALGQGPEFLTYFNYEAQQDKSGLPNDRFSAERPEGSISTLTIQRTEQRDSAMYRCASSLVGGALETQYFGPGTRLLVL.

V usage is TRBV29-1 and J usage is TRBJ2-5, with D unclear. Germline values: CDR1 SQVTM, CDR2 ANQGSEA. V shed 6 bases and J shed 5 bases, with 19 bases lying between them. The CDR3 spans 14 residues. This CDR3 reads CSVSPAQVRETQYF. In nucleotides, the CDR3 is TGCAGCGTCTCTCCGGCTCAAGTAAGGGAGACCCAGTACTTC.

This clonotype was recorded a few times. The genes are TRBV20-1 and TRBJ2-1, with 8 positions matching TRBD2. CDR3 length: 16 amino acids. Germline CDR1 reads DFQATT; CDR2 reads SNEGSKA (reference sequence). J lost 0 bases, V lost 1 base, and 5 bases had no gene match. The CDR3 coding sequence is TGCAGTGCTAGAGTTGCGGGGGGCCGCTCCTACAATGAGCAGTTCTTC. Residues: CSARVAGGRSYNEQFF.

This chain connects TRBV9 to TRBJ2-1, with D maybe TRBD1 (5 bases). Per the germline V gene, CDR1 is SGDLS and CDR2 is YYNGEE. CDR3 length: 17 residues. Trimming stripped 1 base from V and 4 bases from J, with 18 bases between. The CDR3 nucleotides are TGTGCCAGCAGCGTACGCTGGGGCCCCCATACTTACAATGAGCAGTTCTTC. It codes for CASSVRWGPHTYNEQFF.

This clonotype has more than one count but fewer than ten. The gene calls are TRBV5-1 and TRBJ2-7; D uncertain. From germline, CDR1 is SGHRS and CDR2 YFSETQ. V dropped 0 bases and J dropped 7 bases, with 5 bases sitting between them. CDR3 length equals 11 residues. Here the CDR3 DNA reads TGCGCCAGCAGCTTGGATAGGGAGCAGTACTTC. The encoded protein is CASSLDREQYF.

This clonotype showed up just a few times. The chain couples TRBV2 to TRBJ1-1, with a possible D match to TRBD1 (6 bases). This CDR3 region has 15 residues. Germline V gene lookup returns CDR1 SNHLY and CDR2 FYNNEI. The ends were cut back, 7 bases at V and 1 base at J, with 16 bases in the middle. The CDR3 DNA reads TGTGCCAGCATGCTGGGGGCAGGGCCGAACACTGAAGCTTTCTTT. Translated: CASMLGAGPNTEAFF.

This clonotype has just a few counts. The chain has TRBV5-6 and TRBJ2-7, with TRBD2 matching 13 bases. The V and J ends lost 1 base and 2 bases, in that order; junction bases with no gene match: 6. The V gene's germline CDR1 is SGHDT and CDR2 YYEEEE. The CDR3 length is 17 residues. This CDR3 reads CASSLPFGLAGAYEQYF. CDR3 in DNA: TGTGCCAGCAGCTTGCCCTTCGGACTAGCGGGGGCCTACGAGCAGTACTTC.

The sample holds one count of this clonotype. A much larger clone sits a single nucleotide away, making a read error possible. The chain links TRBV6-1 to TRBJ1-2; D possibly corresponds to TRBD1 (5 bases). The germline V gene encodes CDR1 MNHNS and CDR2 SASEGT. V was pared by 7 bases and J by 5 bases, with 14 bases between. The CDR3 has 13 residues. CDR3 bases: TGTGCCAGCACGACTGGGACCGTATATGGCTACACCTTC. Its translation: CASTTGTVYGYTF.

This clonotype is termed medium-sized. The chain has TRBV14 and TRBJ1-2; D is uncertain. V lost 3 bases, J lost 1 base, and 3 bases lay in between. Per germline, CDR1 SGHDN and CDR2 FVKESK. The CDR3 has 12 amino acids. CDR3 nucleotide sequence: TGTGCCAGCAGCCAGAGTAACTATGGCTACACCTTC. Its protein product is CASSQSNYGYTF.

In its sample, this clonotype was seen a few times. This chain links TRBV3-1 with TRBJ2-1; 8 nucleotides agree with TRBD2. CDR1 is LGHDT and CDR2 is YNNKEL in the germline V gene (reference sequence). The junction had 9 bases not matched to a gene; V was cut back by 4 bases and J by 10 bases. This CDR3 has 14 amino acids. The CDR3 loop reads CASSLGLARYEQFF. The CDR3 coding sequence is TGTGCCAGCAGCCTAGGACTAGCTCGGTACGAGCAGTTCTTC.

The V gene is TRBV11-2, the J gene TRBJ2-2; the match to TRBD2 covers 13 bases. Germline assignment: CDR1 SGHAT and CDR2 FQNNGV. The CDR3 extends over 16 amino acids. V lost 5 bases and J lost 6; bases outside the gene matches: 6. CDR3 DNA sequence: TGTGCCAGCAGCCCAGGGACTAGCGGGGAGGCCGGGGAGCTGTTTTTT. Residues: CASSPGTSGEAGELFF.

This clonotype has only a few counts. The chain carries TRBV4-1 and TRBJ2-7; D might be TRBD1 (5 bases). Between the trimmed V and J ends, which lost 0 bases and 1 base, there was a span of 16 bases. The CDR3 has 17 residues. Germline V lookup: CDR1 MGHRA, CDR2 YSYEKL. Here the CDR3 DNA reads TGCGCCAGCAGCCAAGATCTTAGAACAGGTCCTTCCTACGAGCAGTACTTC. It specifies CASSQDLRTGPSYEQYF.

This clonotype is medium-sized (0.01 to 0.1%) by share. The rearrangement uses TRBV3-1 and TRBJ1-1; 10 nucleotides line up with TRBD1. Germline loops: CDR1 LGHDT, CDR2 YNNKEL (reference sequence). The CDR3 contains 15 residues. J gave up 5 bases and V 2 bases, and 5 bases lay outside the gene matches. In DNA, the CDR3 is TGTGCCAGCAGCCAATTGACAGGGGGCTGGACTGAAGCTTTCTTT. Amino acids: CASSQLTGGWTEAFF.

The CDR3 protein is CASRPPMSGTQYF. In DNA form, the CDR3 reads TGTGCCAGCAGGCCCCCGATGTCAGGGACCCAGTACTTC. This chain joins TRBV12-3 or TRBV12-4 and TRBJ2-5, with D hard to call. Trimming removed 6 bases at V and 7 bases at J, with 15 bases between. The CDR3 extends over 13 amino acids.

This clonotype came up a few times. The chain combines TRBV7-2 with TRBJ2-3; D call uncertain. V was shortened by 5 bases and J by 7 bases, with 19 bases between the two germline ends. Germline CDR1 is SGHTA and CDR2 is FQGNSA. This CDR3 contains 15 residues. CDR3 sequence: CASSPAALSRHTQYF. DNA of the CDR3: TGTGCCAGCAGCCCCGCAGCGCTTTCGCGACATACGCAGTATTTT.

This clonotype occurred a few times. The gene calls are TRBV28 and TRBJ1-5; weak D call: TRBD1 (6 bases). The CDR3 is 15 amino acids. Germline-derived CDR1 and CDR2 are MDHEN and SYDVKM. Trimming removed 6 bases from V and 4 bases from J, with 16 bases in between. Here the CDR3 DNA reads TGTGCCAGCAGACCCCACAGGGCTGGTAATCAGCCCCAGCATTTT. Translating it yields CASRPHRAGNQPQHF.

This clonotype rates as medium-sized. V is TRBV18 and J is TRBJ2-1; 7 bases agree with TRBD1. The CDR3 contains 16 residues. V shed 5 bases and J 2 bases; nucleotides not matched to a gene: 9. CDR1 is KGHSH and CDR2 is LQKENI in the germline V gene. The CDR3 bases are TGTGCCAGCTCAACAAGGACAGGAAACCCCTACAATGAGCAGTTCTTC. Protein sequence: CASSTRTGNPYNEQFF. Drawing the rest from reference TRBV18 and TRBJ2-1, the complete variable domain is NAGVMQNPRHLVRRRGQEARLRCSPMKGHSHVYWYRQLPEEGLKFMVYLQKENIIDESGMPKERFSAEFPKEGPSILRIQQVVRGDSAAYFCASSTRTGNPYNEQFFGPGTRLTVL.

This chain joins TRBV7-2 and TRBJ2-2; TRBD1 is a possible D gene (5 bases). CDR3 length equals 18 residues. Germline V gene data show CDR1 as SGHTA and CDR2 as FQGNSA. The V end was cut by 5 bases, the J end by 2 bases, with 21 bases between. The CDR3, as DNA: TGTGCCAGCAGCGGGCACCGGGTTAAGGGGCCTAACACCGGGGAGCTGTTTTTT. It translates to CASSGHRVKGPNTGELFF.

The table lists this clonotype with a few counts. The chain is built from TRBV2 and TRBJ2-3; D unclear. CDR1 and CDR2 (germline): SNHLY, FYNNEI. Deletions cut 3 bases from V and 5 bases from J, with 6 bases between. This CDR3 contains 12 residues. CDR3 sequence reads: CASSDHVDTQYF. The CDR3 DNA reads TGTGCCAGCAGTGATCACGTAGATACGCAGTATTTT.

This chain connects TRBV2 to TRBJ2-1; D is unclear. Germline lookup yields CDR1 SNHLY and CDR2 FYNNEI. The CDR3 is 15 amino acids. The V and J ends lost 1 base and 5 bases respectively, with 12 bases between them. The CDR3 DNA is TGTGCCAGCAGTGAAGAGGGTTCCGAGAACAATGAGCAGTTCTTC. Protein: CASSEEGSENNEQFF.

This clonotype has just a few counts. The chain has TRBV27 and TRBJ2-1; D unclear. The CDR3 loop spans 11 amino acids. The V gene's germline CDR1 is MNHEY and CDR2 SMNVEV (reference sequence). V lost 5 bases and J lost 4, with 3 bases in between. CDR3 nucleotide sequence: TGTGCCAGCAGTCAGTACAATGAGCAGTTCTTC. It specifies CASSQYNEQFF.

This clonotype qualifies as medium-sized. V and J are TRBV11-2 and TRBJ2-3; 7 bases align to TRBD2. The CDR3 is made up of 15 amino acids. The germline CDR1 and CDR2 sequences are SGHAT and FQNNGV. The J segment lost 4 bases and the V segment lost 1 base, leaving 5 bases of the junction unmatched. CDR3 nucleotide sequence: TGTGCCAGCAGCTTAGGTGGGAGGGGCCCAGATACGCAGTATTTT. This translates into CASSLGGRGPDTQYF.

This clonotype ranks as medium-sized (0.01 to 0.1%). The gene calls are TRBV9 and TRBJ2-1; 9 bases map to TRBD2. Losses at the gene ends were 4 bases for V and 2 bases for J; bases not matched to a gene: 4. Germline values: CDR1 SGDLS, CDR2 YYNGEE. The CDR3 contains 15 residues. For the CDR3, the DNA is TGTGCCAGCAGCTTGACTAGCGGTGCCTACAATGAGCAGTTCTTC. The encoded protein is CASSLTSGAYNEQFF.

The chain recombines TRBV11-3 with TRBJ2-5; D not resolved. The CDR3 has 11 residues. Trimming removed 2 bases at V and 4 bases at J, with 2 bases between. CDR1 and CDR2 (germline): SGHNT, YENEEA. The chain's CDR3 is CASSLRETQYF. The CDR3 nucleotides are TGTGCCAGCAGCTTAAGAGAGACCCAGTACTTC.